The source of this T cell receptor beta chain is a study of blood T cells in healthy people across ages. General observations from the study: Changes seen in expanded clonotypes were possibly confounded by donor CMV status left unknown. Estimated diversity across one million T cells was deemed an underestimate.

Using a J-beta primer mix together with a sample-barcoded 5' primer, a second PCR was run for roughly 6 to 12 cycles. A tag from a template-switch adaptor with 12 random nucleotides marked each cDNA molecule. Every sample returned 2.5 million or more CDR3-containing paired-end reads. TCRdb processed the 5' RACE reads anew with MiXCR; each CDR3 protein has one entry. The repertoire includes about 680,000 distinct CDR3 sequences, about 52% of them detected once, and roughly 30% sits in the top ten. As for this clonotype: Its cognate antigen is unknown.

With V trimmed by 6 bases and J by 5 bases, 16 bases remained unmatched. The CDR3 spans 18 residues. From germline, CDR1 is DFQATT and CDR2 SNEGSKA (reference sequence). The receptor comes from a woman between 55 and 75 years old in good health. The chain uses TRBV20-1 and TRBJ2-1; 13 bases are a match to TRBD2. Sequencing used blood. CDR3 region: CSAQRLLAGGPRDNEQFF. Here the CDR3 DNA reads TGCAGTGCACAGAGATTACTAGCGGGAGGGCCGCGGGACAATGAGCAGTTCTTC.